This T cell receptor beta chain stems from a study of vaccination and CD4 T cells after COVID-19. The treatment: approximately 10-day PBMC culture with coronavirus spike peptide pools or control peptides (ViraFEST assay). Once obtained from cultured CD4+ T cells, the DNA was sequenced using the Oncomine TCR Beta short-read assay. Using its own MiXCR run on the PCR reads, TCRdb lists one record per CDR3 protein. Of 10,000 to 12,000 distinct CDR3 sequences in the sample, over 25% were seen once. Notes on this clonotype: Its specificity is unknown.

Germline lookup yields CDR1 SGHTA and CDR2 FQGNSA. With V trimmed by 5 bases and J by 1 base, 8 bases remained unmatched. The CDR3 spans 15 residues. The gene calls are TRBV7-2 and TRBJ2-7; 7 bases fit TRBD1. The sequence was collected from a human donor who had recovered from COVID-19. The sample in question was CD4+ T cells from blood, cultured in vitro, obtained after SARS-CoV-2 vaccination. The CDR3, as DNA: TGTGCCAGCAGCCCTCGGGACAGACCGTCCTACGAGCAGTACTTC. It is translated as CASSPRDRPSYEQYF.